A selection of T cell receptor beta chains follows, all from one sample in a study of beta chain features in type 1 diabetes. Here immunoSEQ multiplex PCR was the method, and the copy in TCRdb shows in-frame clones only, minus some. The data contain a few hundred thousand clones, around 12% of them singletons. The material sequenced was naive CD4+ T cells from blood. These receptors were taken from a young man in good health. The CDR3 runs from the conserved cysteine through the conserved F or W. The D gene is left open where the match is weak. Only part of the rows carry a size: once, few, many, or a class if the clone is expanded.

V gene: TRBV7-8; J gene: TRBJ2-1; D gene: NA; clone size: NA; CDR3 protein: CASSLGDSSYNEQFF; CDR3 DNA: TGTGCCAGCAGCTTGGGGGACTCCTCCTACAATGAGCAGTTCTTC
V gene: TRBV7-9; J gene: TRBJ2-7; D gene: TRBD1; clone size: NA; CDR3 protein: CASSFRDRVHEQYF; CDR3 DNA: TGTGCCAGCAGCTTCCGGGACAGGGTCCACGAGCAGTACTTC
V gene: TRBV5-1; J gene: TRBJ2-5; D gene: TRBD2; clone size: few; CDR3 protein: CASSSGTSQQETQYF; CDR3 DNA: TGCGCCAGCAGCTCCGGGACTAGCCAACAAGAGACCCAGTACTTC
V gene: TRBV6-6; J gene: TRBJ1-2; D gene: TRBD1; clone size: few; CDR3 protein: CASITGGSSTGYTF; CDR3 DNA: TGTGCCAGCATAACAGGGGGCTCTAGTACAGGCTACACCTTC
V gene: TRBV28; J gene: TRBJ2-7; D gene: TRBD2; clone size: NA; CDR3 protein: CASTSASGVYEQYF; CDR3 DNA: TGTGCCAGCACGTCGGCTAGCGGAGTTTACGAGCAGTACTTC
V gene: TRBV29-1; J gene: TRBJ2-7; D gene: NA; clone size: many; CDR3 protein: CSVGGDTTSYEQYF; CDR3 DNA: TGCAGCGTTGGAGGGGACACGACTTCCTACGAGCAGTACTTC
V gene: TRBV29-1; J gene: TRBJ1-1; D gene: NA; clone size: NA; CDR3 protein: CSVQIHFSGTEAFF; CDR3 DNA: TGCAGCGTACAAATACATTTTTCGGGCACTGAAGCTTTCTTT
V gene: TRBV7-8; J gene: TRBJ2-7; D gene: NA; clone size: few; CDR3 protein: CASSVTGGEQYF; CDR3 DNA: TGTGCCAGCAGCGTAACCGGTGGCGAGCAGTACTTC
V gene: TRBV7-9; J gene: TRBJ2-5; D gene: NA; clone size: few; CDR3 protein: CASSLTGGQETQYF; CDR3 DNA: TGTGCCAGCAGCTTAACCGGGGGCCAAGAGACCCAGTACTTC
V gene: TRBV9; J gene: TRBJ1-6; D gene: TRBD1; clone size: NA; CDR3 protein: CASGGQGTSPLHF; CDR3 DNA: TGTGCCAGCGGGGGACAGGGGACTTCACCCCTCCACTTT
V gene: TRBV7-8; J gene: TRBJ2-1; D gene: NA; clone size: NA; CDR3 protein: CASSLATGLSSYNEQFF; CDR3 DNA: TGTGCCAGCAGCTTAGCCACAGGGCTTAGCTCCTACAATGAGCAGTTCTTC
V gene: TRBV20-1; J gene: TRBJ2-1; D gene: NA; clone size: NA; CDR3 protein: CSARANEQFF; CDR3 DNA: TGCAGTGCCAGGGCCAATGAGCAGTTCTTC
V gene: TRBV19; J gene: TRBJ2-7; D gene: NA; clone size: NA; CDR3 protein: CASSVSGKVYF; CDR3 DNA: TGTGCCAGTAGTGTTTCAGGGAAGGTGTACTTC
V gene: TRBV27; J gene: TRBJ1-5; D gene: NA; clone size: few; CDR3 protein: CASSFVVSQPQHF; CDR3 DNA: TGTGCCAGCAGTTTTGTGGTGAGTCAGCCCCAGCATTTT
V gene: TRBV29-1; J gene: TRBJ2-2; D gene: NA; clone size: few; CDR3 protein: CSVGPQGRFGELFF; CDR3 DNA: TGCAGCGTCGGCCCCCAGGGGCGCTTCGGGGAGCTGTTTTTT
V gene: TRBV5-1; J gene: TRBJ2-4; D gene: NA; clone size: few; CDR3 protein: CASSLVLDRNPNIQYF; CDR3 DNA: TGCGCCAGCAGCTTGGTTCTCGACAGGAACCCAAACATTCAGTACTTC
V gene: TRBV7-8; J gene: TRBJ1-6; D gene: NA; clone size: few; CDR3 protein: CASSSGPLKYSGPLHF; CDR3 DNA: TGTGCCAGCAGTTCCGGTCCCCTAAAATACAGCGGACCCCTCCACTTT
V gene: TRBV4-2; J gene: TRBJ2-3; D gene: NA; clone size: NA; CDR3 protein: CASSQGGLETDTQYF; CDR3 DNA: TGTGCCAGCAGCCAGGGCGGGCTCGAAACAGATACGCAGTATTTT
V gene: TRBV30; J gene: TRBJ2-5; D gene: NA; clone size: NA; CDR3 protein: CAWSPRRQVLGETQYF; CDR3 DNA: TGTGCCTGGAGTCCCCGACGACAGGTGTTGGGGGAGACCCAGTACTTC
V gene: TRBV18; J gene: TRBJ1-4; D gene: TRBD1; clone size: NA; CDR3 protein: CASSLDRGDEKLFF; CDR3 DNA: TGTGCCAGCTCACTGGACAGGGGAGATGAAAAACTGTTTTTT
V gene: TRBV7-2; J gene: TRBJ2-1; D gene: TRBD2; clone size: NA; CDR3 protein: CASSTPRLAGGNNEQFF; CDR3 DNA: TGTGCCAGCAGCACCCCCCGACTAGCGGGGGGCAACAATGAGCAGTTCTTC
V gene: TRBV19; J gene: TRBJ2-7; D gene: NA; clone size: few; CDR3 protein: CASSVRQRIYEQYF; CDR3 DNA: TGTGCCAGTAGTGTCCGACAGAGGATCTACGAGCAGTACTTC
V gene: TRBV5-6; J gene: TRBJ1-2; D gene: TRBD1; clone size: few; CDR3 protein: CASSLYRGLVPDYGYTF; CDR3 DNA: TGTGCCAGCAGCTTATACAGGGGGCTAGTTCCGGACTATGGCTACACCTTC
V gene: TRBV7-9; J gene: TRBJ2-5; D gene: NA; clone size: few; CDR3 protein: CASSGSLQETQYF; CDR3 DNA: TGTGCCAGCAGCGGGAGCCTTCAAGAGACCCAGTACTTC
V gene: TRBV27; J gene: TRBJ1-1; D gene: NA; clone size: NA; CDR3 protein: CASARRGLFRTEAFF; CDR3 DNA: TGTGCCAGCGCTAGACGGGGTTTGTTTCGCACTGAAGCTTTCTTT
V gene: TRBV5-4; J gene: TRBJ2-3; D gene: NA; clone size: NA; CDR3 protein: CASRTGARGRVPTDTQYF; CDR3 DNA: TGTGCCAGCAGGACAGGGGCCCGCGGGAGGGTACCCACAGATACGCAGTATTTT
V gene: TRBV4-3; J gene: TRBJ1-2; D gene: TRBD1; clone size: NA; CDR3 protein: CASSQRTGARNYGYTF; CDR3 DNA: TGCGCCAGCAGCCAAAGGACAGGCGCCAGGAACTATGGCTACACCTTC
V gene: TRBV7-2; J gene: TRBJ2-7; D gene: NA; clone size: NA; CDR3 protein: CASSSNLDSGEQYF; CDR3 DNA: TGTGCCAGCAGCTCAAACTTGGACAGCGGCGAGCAGTACTTC
V gene: TRBV7-9; J gene: TRBJ1-3; D gene: NA; clone size: NA; CDR3 protein: CASSLTGLKGNTIYF; CDR3 DNA: TGTGCCAGCAGCTTAACAGGTCTGAAGGGAAACACCATATATTTT
V gene: TRBV18; J gene: TRBJ2-7; D gene: TRBD1; clone size: NA; CDR3 protein: CASRTQGQGAYEQYF; CDR3 DNA: TGTGCCAGCCGGACACAGGGACAGGGGGCATACGAGCAGTACTTC
V gene: TRBV30; J gene: TRBJ2-1; D gene: TRBD2; clone size: NA; CDR3 protein: CAWSPSLAGERRSYNEQFF; CDR3 DNA: TGTGCCTGGAGTCCCTCCCTAGCGGGGGAGCGCCGCTCCTACAATGAGCAGTTCTTC
V gene: TRBV30; J gene: TRBJ1-2; D gene: NA; clone size: NA; CDR3 protein: CAWKGDRLVPYTF; CDR3 DNA: TGTGCCTGGAAGGGAGACCGACTGGTCCCATACACCTTC
V gene: TRBV7-9; J gene: TRBJ2-5; D gene: NA; clone size: NA; CDR3 protein: CASSLTLGEETQYF; CDR3 DNA: TGTGCCAGCAGCTTAACTCTCGGGGAAGAGACCCAGTACTTC
V gene: TRBV7-3; J gene: TRBJ2-5; D gene: TRBD2; clone size: once; CDR3 protein: CASSLLAGAEETQYF; CDR3 DNA: TGTGCCAGCAGCTTGCTAGCGGGGGCCGAAGAGACCCAGTACTTC
V gene: TRBV30; J gene: TRBJ2-3; D gene: TRBD1; clone size: NA; CDR3 protein: CAWRSQGARDTQYF; CDR3 DNA: TGTGCCTGGAGATCACAGGGGGCGCGAGATACGCAGTATTTT
V gene: TRBV19; J gene: TRBJ2-4; D gene: NA; clone size: few; CDR3 protein: CASSIAGPWGVGAKNIQYF; CDR3 DNA: TGTGCCAGTAGTATTGCAGGCCCGTGGGGGGTGGGAGCCAAAAACATTCAGTACTTC
V gene: TRBV27; J gene: TRBJ1-2; D gene: TRBD1; clone size: NA; CDR3 protein: CASSLQATGGRWYGYTF; CDR3 DNA: TGTGCCAGCAGTCTCCAGGCTACAGGGGGCCGGTGGTATGGCTACACCTTC
V gene: TRBV7-9; J gene: TRBJ2-6; D gene: NA; clone size: few; CDR3 protein: CASSFGGPSSGANVLTF; CDR3 DNA: TGTGCCAGCAGCTTTGGAGGGCCGAGCTCTGGGGCCAACGTCCTGACTTTC
V gene: TRBV10-3; J gene: TRBJ1-3; D gene: NA; clone size: NA; CDR3 protein: CAISVFPRTAFSGNTIYF; CDR3 DNA: TGTGCCATCAGTGTATTTCCCCGGACAGCATTCTCTGGAAACACCATATATTTT
V gene: TRBV9; J gene: TRBJ2-3; D gene: TRBD1; clone size: NA; CDR3 protein: CASSALDRDSARDTQYF; CDR3 DNA: TGTGCCAGCAGCGCCCTCGACCGGGACAGTGCTCGTGATACGCAGTATTTT